The source of this TCR beta chain is a study of blood T cell repertoires in COVID-19. Study information: Acute and convalescent COVID-19 samples came from the United States, Italy and Spain. PBMCs, B-cell-depleted T cells, or T cells provided the cDNA or gDNA that made up the material.

As originally analysed: Amplification from reference gene primers served as the basis for estimated nucleated cell counts. Clones were sequenced by immunoSEQ multiplex PCR, and TCRdb holds only the in-frame ones, with some missing. That table is the source of V, J and clone size, and D and trimming were worked out from the DNA. This sample has approximately 89,000 clones, with 80% found just once. The sequence was obtained from a woman older than 75 with acute or convalescent COVID-19. The specimen was peripheral blood.

Here the CDR3 DNA reads TGTGCCAGCAGCTTGGACAGGGATCAGCCCCAGCATTTT. This codes for CASSLDRDQPQHF. The chain employs TRBV7-9 and TRBJ1-5, with 8 positions matching TRBD1. The CDR3 totals 13 residues. The V and J ends lost 3 bases and 5 bases, in that order; junction bases with no gene match: 0. CDR1 and CDR2 (germline): SEHNR, FQNEAQ (reference sequence).